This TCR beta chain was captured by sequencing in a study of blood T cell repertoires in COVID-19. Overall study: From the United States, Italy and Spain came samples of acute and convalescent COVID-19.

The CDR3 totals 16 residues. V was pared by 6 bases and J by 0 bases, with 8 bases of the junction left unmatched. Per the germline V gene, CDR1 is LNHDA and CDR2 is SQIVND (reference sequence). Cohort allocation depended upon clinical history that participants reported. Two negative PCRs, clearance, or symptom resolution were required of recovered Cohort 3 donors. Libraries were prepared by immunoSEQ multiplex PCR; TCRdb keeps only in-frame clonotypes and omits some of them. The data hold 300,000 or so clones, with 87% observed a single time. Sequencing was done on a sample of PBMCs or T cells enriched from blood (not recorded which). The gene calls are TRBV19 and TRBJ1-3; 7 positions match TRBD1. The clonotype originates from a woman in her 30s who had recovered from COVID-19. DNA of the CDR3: TGTGCCAGTAGCCGGACAGGCGCTTACTCTGGAAACACCATATATTTT. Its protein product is CASSRTGAYSGNTIYF.